One sample yielded the 19 T cell receptor beta chains listed below, sequenced in a study of CD8 T cells in Susac syndrome. When the RNA was reverse transcribed, random hexamers were used with an input of about 0.5 to 1 ug. TCRdb passed the immunoSEQ multiplex PCR reads through MiXCR, listing each CDR3 protein once. The table has about 130,000 distinct CDR3 sequences, around 94% seen once; the top ten hold roughly 0.08%. The specimen was CD4+ T cells from PBMCs. All receptors come from a human donor in good health.

The chain carries TRBV28 and TRBJ1-1, with a possible D match to TRBD1 (5 bases). The germline V and J ends were trimmed by 2 bases and 4 bases, with 11 bases remaining between them. CDR3 size: 14 residues. The V gene's germline CDR1 is MDHEN and CDR2 SYDVKM. The CDR3, as DNA: TGTGCCAGCAGTTTAATAGGGAGGGGCACTGAAGCTTTCTTT. It codes for CASSLIGRGTEAFF. Looking up the rest from reference TRBV28 and TRBJ1-1 gives the full variable domain: DVKVTQSSRYLVKRTGEKVFLECVQDMDHENMFWYRQDPGLGLRLIYFSYDVKMKEKGDIPEGYSVSREKKERFSLILESASTNQTSMYLCASSLIGRGTEAFFGQGTRLTVV.

V gene TRBV19 combines with J gene TRBJ2-1, with 11 bases identical to TRBD2. There are 16 residues in the CDR3. The J segment lost 4 bases and the V segment lost 4 bases, leaving 6 bases of the junction unmatched. The germline V gene encodes CDR1 LNHDA and CDR2 SQIVND (reference sequence). Here the CDR3 reads CASSRMASGRYNEQFF. The CDR3 bases are TGTGCCAGTAGTAGAATGGCTAGCGGGAGGTACAATGAGCAGTTCTTC.

The chain joins TRBV20-1 to TRBJ2-5; D may be TRBD1 (6 bases). This CDR3 has 15 amino acids. V was pared by 1 base and J by 1 base, with 13 bases between. The germline V gene encodes CDR1 DFQATT and CDR2 SNEGSKA (reference sequence). This chain's CDR3 is CSARGPTGIQETQYF. The CDR3 DNA sequence: TGCAGTGCTAGAGGCCCCACAGGGATCCAAGAGACCCAGTACTTC.

Here the CDR3 reads CSVWTAGTEAFF. Here the CDR3 DNA reads TGCAGTGTTTGGACAGCCGGCACTGAAGCTTTCTTT. The gene calls are TRBV20-1 and TRBJ1-1; possible D gene TRBD1, 6 bases. V was pared by 7 bases and J by 4 bases, with 13 bases between. Germline V gene lookup returns CDR1 DFQATT and CDR2 SNEGSKA (reference sequence). The CDR3 sequence is 12 residues long.

This chain connects TRBV2 to TRBJ2-2, with 8 bases lining up with TRBD2. Per the germline V gene, CDR1 is SNHLY and CDR2 is FYNNEI. Trimming at V came to 4 bases and at J to 5 bases, leaving 6 bases not matched to a gene. The CDR3 totals 15 residues. The CDR3 region has the DNA TGTGCCAGCAGTGGGACTAGCATACGGACCGGGGAGCTGTTTTTT. The encoded protein is CASSGTSIRTGELFF.

This chain links TRBV7-9 with TRBJ1-1; no clear D. Per the germline V gene, CDR1 is SEHNR and CDR2 is FQNEAQ (reference sequence). The CDR3 consists of 13 residues. V lost 8 bases to trimming and J lost 0 bases, with 10 bases between them. The CDR3 DNA sequence: TGTGCCAGCCGAAACATCATGAACACTGAAGCTTTCTTT. Its protein product is CASRNIMNTEAFF. The full variable domain, in which reference TRBV7-9 and TRBJ1-1 provide the parts outside the CDR3, is DTGVSQNPRHKITKRGQNVTFRCDPISEHNRLYWYRQTLGQGPEFLTYFQNEAQLEKSRLLSDRFSAERPKGSFSTLEIQRTEQGDSAMYLCASRNIMNTEAFFGQGTRLTVV.

In nucleotides, the CDR3 is TGCGCCAGCAGCTTGATGACAGGGATGAACACTGAAGCTTTCTTT. Protein product: CASSLMTGMNTEAFF. The gene calls are TRBV5-1 and TRBJ1-1; 7 bases fit TRBD1. The J segment lost 0 bases and the V segment lost 1 base, leaving 3 bases of the junction unmatched. The CDR3 has 15 amino acids. The germline V gene encodes CDR1 SGHRS and CDR2 YFSETQ.

The gene calls are TRBV15 and TRBJ1-1, with a tentative D call TRBD1 (5 bases). Trimming took 0 bases from V and 3 from J, leaving 14 bases between them. There are 16 residues in the CDR3. Germline V gene sequence: CDR1 LNHNV, CDR2 YYDKDF (reference sequence). The CDR3 sequence: CATSRDLNTGDTEAFF. The CDR3 DNA follows: TGTGCCACCAGCAGAGATTTGAACACGGGGGACACTGAAGCTTTCTTT.

About this clonotype itself: A junction end diverges from the germline sequence, so it may reflect a read error. The chain recombines TRBV25-1 with TRBJ2-5, with 7 bases matching TRBD2. Germline CDR1 and CDR2: MGHDK and SYGVNS. This CDR3 spans 14 amino acids. The CDR3: CASSEWGGVEAQYF. The CDR3 DNA reads as TGTGCCAGCAGTGAATGGGGGGGGGTAGAGGCCCAGTACTTC. Full variable domain (missing parts from reference TRBV25-1 and TRBJ2-5): EADIYQTPRYLVIGTGKKITLECSQTMGHDKMYWYQQDPGMELHLIHYSYGVNSTEKGDLSSESTVSRIRTEHFPLTLESARPSHTSQYLCASSEWGGVEAQYFGPGTRLLVL.

V usage is TRBV5-1 and J usage is TRBJ1-1; D is ambiguous. V was pared by 4 bases and J by 7 bases, with 20 bases between. Germline V gives CDR1 SGHRS, CDR2 YFSETQ. The CDR3 runs 15 residues. In DNA form, the CDR3 reads TGCGCCAGCAGCCATGAACCAACTTTACAGCTTGAAGCTTTCTTT. Protein product: CASSHEPTLQLEAFF.

The gene calls are TRBV20-1 and TRBJ1-2, with TRBD1 matching over 7 bases. With 5 bases clipped from V and 3 bases from J, the junction kept 6 bases outside the gene matches. This CDR3 region has 13 residues. Germline CDR1 and CDR2: DFQATT and SNEGSKA (reference sequence). Here the CDR3 reads CSAPDRADYGYTF. The CDR3 region has the DNA TGCAGTGCTCCCGACAGGGCGGACTATGGCTACACCTTC.

This chain connects TRBV7-2 to TRBJ1-1; a possible D gene is TRBD1 (5 bases). The CDR3 length is 16 residues. Germline V gene lookup returns CDR1 SGHTA and CDR2 FQGNSA. V lost 2 bases and J lost 4, with 17 bases in between. CDR3 sequence reads: CASSLSNVGAGTEAFF. The DNA for the CDR3 is TGTGCCAGCAGCTTAAGTAACGTTGGGGCCGGCACTGAAGCTTTCTTT.

This chain uses TRBV6-1 with TRBJ2-1; D unresolved. V was shortened by 7 bases and J by 6 bases, with 10 bases between the two germline ends. The CDR3 has 12 amino acids. In germline, CDR1 is MNHNS, CDR2 SASEGT. The CDR3 region is CASTFSGNEQFF. CDR3 in DNA: TGTGCCAGCACCTTCTCGGGCAATGAGCAGTTCTTC.

This sequence joins TRBV7-9 and TRBJ1-2; 8 bases are a match to TRBD1. CDR3 length: 15 amino acids. Germline V gives CDR1 SEHNR, CDR2 FQNEAQ (reference sequence). Germline trimming cut 5 bases from V and 8 bases from J; bases unmatched to any gene: 13. CDR3 nucleotide sequence: TGTGCCAGCAGCGCGGATATGGGACAGGCGAGAGGCTACACCTTC. Translated, it gives CASSADMGQARGYTF.

V and J are TRBV29-1 and TRBJ2-7, with D unresolved. CDR3 length: 14 amino acids. From germline, CDR1 is SQVTM and CDR2 ANQGSEA. Trimming left V 0 bases short and J 5 bases short, with 14 bases between. The CDR3 reads CSVEDQGQSHEQYF. The CDR3 DNA reads as TGCAGCGTTGAAGATCAAGGGCAAAGCCACGAGCAGTACTTC.

V gene TRBV12-3 or TRBV12-4 combines with J gene TRBJ1-2, with 7 positions matching TRBD1. V trimming: 6 bases; J trimming: 0 bases; junction bases outside the gene matches: 7. The CDR3 has 15 amino acids. The CDR3 loop is CASRAGQATNYGYTF. CDR3 in DNA: TGTGCCAGCAGGGCTGGACAGGCAACTAACTATGGCTACACCTTC.

The CDR3: CSAGDRVNEKLFF. The CDR3 bases are TGCAGCGCGGGGGACAGGGTAAATGAAAAACTGTTTTTT. This sequence joins TRBV29-1 and TRBJ1-4; 9 bases match TRBD1. Germline-derived CDR1 and CDR2 are SQVTM and ANQGSEA. This CDR3 contains 13 residues. J lost 5 bases, V lost 7 bases, and 5 bases had no gene match.

The chain links TRBV6-4 to TRBJ2-3, with unresolved D. The CDR3 runs to 14 residues. Trimming stripped 1 base from V and 1 base from J, with 6 bases between. Germline values: CDR1 MRHNA, CDR2 SNTAGT. The CDR3 nucleotides read TGTGCCAGCAGTGACTTGAGCGGCACAGATACGCAGTATTTT. Its translation is CASSDLSGTDTQYF.

The chain carries TRBV25-1 and TRBJ2-3; 9 nucleotides line up with TRBD2. Germline assignment: CDR1 MGHDK and CDR2 SYGVNS. Trimming cost V 4 bases and J 8 bases; bases outside gene matches: 16. The CDR3 extends over 17 amino acids. The CDR3 coding sequence is TGTGCCAGCAGTGGACACCCCTCTAGCGGGATTGGCGGTACGCAGTATTTT. Amino acid sequence: CASSGHPSSGIGGTQYF. Using reference TRBV25-1 and TRBJ2-3 for the parts outside the CDR3, the full variable domain is EADIYQTPRYLVIGTGKKITLECSQTMGHDKMYWYQQDPGMELHLIHYSYGVNSTEKGDLSSESTVSRIRTEHFPLTLESARPSHTSQYLCASSGHPSSGIGGTQYFGPGTRLTVL.